Included here is one T cell receptor beta chain sequence, with context. This sample stems from a study of T cell responses to AZD1222 COVID-19 vaccine. Profiling relied on immunoSEQ multiplex PCR, and the TCRdb table lists in-frame clones only, not all of them. In the table there are more than 95,000 clones, roughly 87% of which are singletons. Germline assignment: CDR1 LGHDT and CDR2 YNNKEL (reference sequence). This CDR3 contains 18 residues. V lost 5 bases, J lost 8 bases, and 19 bases stayed unmatched. This chain joins TRBV3-1 (or the pseudogene TRBV3-2) and TRBJ1-4; TRBD1 matches at 8 bases. Sample: peripheral blood, taken on day 0 of AZD1222 vaccination. This receptor was identified in an adult in good health. The CDR3 DNA is TGTGCCAGCAGCGATCTGACAGGGGACCCCCTAAGGGTGGAAAAACTGTTTTTT. Amino acids: CASSDLTGDPLRVEKLFF.